This passage covers 27 T cell receptor beta chains from one sample sequenced in a study of CD8 T cells in Susac syndrome. A quantity of about 0.5 to 1 ug RNA underwent reverse transcription using random hexamers. One entry per CDR3 protein, called by TCRdb with MiXCR from the immunoSEQ multiplex PCR reads. The table has some 100,000 distinct CDR3 sequences, around 90% seen once. The sequencing input was CD4+ T cells from PBMCs. The receptors derive from a human donor in good health.

The chain uses TRBV30 and TRBJ1-1; no firm D call. The V gene lost 1 base and the J gene lost 1 base, with 4 bases spanning the gap. CDR1 is GTSNPN and CDR2 is SVGIG in the germline V gene (reference sequence). This CDR3 contains 12 residues. Written as DNA, the CDR3 is TGTGCCTGGAGTGACTGGAACACTGAAGCTTTCTTT. It codes for CAWSDWNTEAFF. Full variable domain (outside the CDR3, taken from reference TRBV30 and TRBJ1-1): SQTIHQWPATLVQPVGSPLSLECTVEGTSNPNLYWYRQAAGRGLQLLFYSVGIGQISSEVPQNLSASRPQDRQFILSSKKLLLSDSGFYLCAWSDWNTEAFFGQGTRLTVV.

CDR3 region: CASSSDNLYEQYF. As DNA, the CDR3 is TGTGCCAGCAGCTCGGACAACTTATACGAGCAGTACTTC. The chain has TRBV7-9 and TRBJ2-7, with D tentatively TRBD1 (5 bases). The CDR3 is 13 amino acids. The V and J ends lost 4 bases and 4 bases respectively, with 11 bases between them. Germline assignment: CDR1 SEHNR and CDR2 FQNEAQ (reference sequence).

In this sample, this clonotype turned up a few times. DNA for the CDR3: TGTGCCAGCAGCCCGGGACAGGGACGAGGCTACACCTTC. Translation gives CASSPGQGRGYTF. The V gene is TRBV7-3, the J gene TRBJ1-2; 9 nucleotides align to TRBD1. The CDR3 sequence is 13 residues long. Trimming took 5 bases from V and 8 from J; bases not matched to a gene: 6. Per the germline V gene, CDR1 is SGHTA and CDR2 is FQGTGA.

The chain joins TRBV12-3 or TRBV12-4 to TRBJ2-1, with D maybe TRBD1 (6 bases). Deletions cut 5 bases from V and 5 bases from J, with 10 bases between. This CDR3 is built from 13 residues. CDR3 sequence (DNA): TGTGCCAGCAGTCCGGGACACAACAATGAGCAGTTCTTC. Protein sequence: CASSPGHNNEQFF.

The gene calls are TRBV5-5 and TRBJ2-5; TRBD1 matches at 9 bases. Germline CDR1 reads SGHKS; CDR2 reads YYEKEE (reference sequence). CDR3 length: 17 residues. V was pared by 0 bases and J by 4 bases, with 10 bases of the junction left unmatched. DNA for the CDR3: TGTGCCAGCAGCTTGGCCAATGGGGGACAGGGAAGAGAGACCCAGTACTTC. Translation gives CASSLANGGQGRETQYF.

The gene calls are TRBV19 and TRBJ2-2; no firm D call. The germline CDR1 and CDR2 sequences are LNHDA and SQIVND (reference sequence). The CDR3 length is 13 residues. Trimming pared 0 bases from V and 2 bases from J, leaving 1 base between. The CDR3: CASSIENTGELFF. The CDR3 DNA reads TGTGCCAGTAGTATAGAAAACACCGGGGAGCTGTTTTTT.

The gene calls are TRBV29-1 and TRBJ1-2; 7 bases match TRBD1. The V and J ends lost 7 bases and 8 bases, in that order; junction bases with no gene match: 10. Germline V gene sequence: CDR1 SQVTM, CDR2 ANQGSEA. This CDR3 has 12 residues. CDR3 amino acids: CSAIRGPDGYTF. The CDR3 nucleotides are TGCAGCGCCATAAGGGGGCCCGACGGCTACACCTTC.

The V gene is TRBV7-2, the J gene TRBJ1-4, with 9 positions matching TRBD1. Germline V CDR1 and CDR2: SGHTA, FQGNSA. Trimming removed 3 bases from V and 6 bases from J; junction bases left unmatched: 8. The CDR3 covers 16 residues. CDR3 DNA: TGTGCCAGCAGCTTGGGCACAGGGGGCTCTTATGAAAAACTGTTTTTT. Residues: CASSLGTGGSYEKLFF.

This chain links TRBV7-3 with TRBJ2-4; possibly TRBD1 for D (5 bases). V lost 0 bases, J lost 8 bases, and 14 bases lay in between. The V gene's germline CDR1 is SGHTA and CDR2 FQGTGA. The CDR3 totals 15 residues. CDR3 sequence reads: CASSLTGIGADIQYF. In DNA form, the CDR3 reads TGTGCCAGCAGCTTAACGGGGATAGGGGCGGACATTCAGTACTTC.

The V and J genes are TRBV19 and TRBJ2-1, with 10 bases fitting TRBD2. CDR3 length equals 17 residues. Germline V gene data show CDR1 as LNHDA and CDR2 as SQIVND (reference sequence). V was clipped by 3 bases and J by 0 bases; unmatched bases: 5. The CDR3 nucleotides read TGTGCCAGTAGTATTACTAGCGGGGCCGACTCCTACAATGAGCAGTTCTTC. This encodes CASSITSGADSYNEQFF.

The chain recombines TRBV12-5 with TRBJ2-3, with D possibly being TRBD2 (6 bases). Germline V gene lookup returns CDR1 LGHNT and CDR2 FRNRAP. The CDR3 sequence is 14 residues long. The ends were cut back, 6 bases at V and 0 bases at J, with 10 bases in the middle. CDR3 amino acids: CASGQGLSTDTQYF. For the CDR3, the DNA is TGTGCTAGTGGCCAGGGACTTAGCACAGATACGCAGTATTTT.

The chain has TRBV5-1 and TRBJ2-1, with 7 bases that match TRBD2. The V segment lost 0 bases and the J segment 7 bases; nucleotides outside the gene matches: 10. Germline V gene lookup returns CDR1 SGHRS and CDR2 YFSETQ. This CDR3 contains 16 residues. The CDR3 nucleotides read TGCGCCAGCAGCTTGGCACAAAGCGGGATTATGAATGAGCAGTTCTTC. Its protein is CASSLAQSGIMNEQFF.

The rearrangement joins TRBV7-3 to TRBJ2-3, with D possibly matching TRBD2 (5 bases). V lost 2 bases and J 4 bases, leaving 7 bases between the germline ends. The CDR3 is made up of 13 amino acids. Germline assignment: CDR1 SGHTA and CDR2 FQGTGA. The DNA of the CDR3 is TGTGCCAGCAGCTTAGGAGGCTCAGATACGCAGTATTTT. This gives the protein CASSLGGSDTQYF.

This sequence joins TRBV20-1 and TRBJ2-3, with D perhaps matching TRBD1 (6 bases). This CDR3 is 20 amino acids long. Germline CDR1 and CDR2: DFQATT and SNEGSKA (reference sequence). Between the trimmed V and J ends, which lost 0 bases and 0 bases, there was a span of 25 bases. The CDR3 loop reads CSAREIREAGAHPSTDTQYF. The CDR3 coding sequence is TGCAGTGCTAGAGAAATAAGAGAGGCAGGGGCTCATCCTAGCACAGATACGCAGTATTTT.

V and J are TRBV9 and TRBJ2-1; 8 bases align to TRBD2. The CDR3 loop spans 14 amino acids. The V segment lost 2 bases and the J segment 7 bases; nucleotides outside the gene matches: 5. In germline, CDR1 is SGDLS, CDR2 YYNGEE. The CDR3 nucleotides read TGTGCCAGCAGCGTTACTAGCGGCCCTAATGAGCAGTTCTTC. Its protein product is CASSVTSGPNEQFF.

This clonotype showed up just a few times. The V call is TRBV20-1, the J call TRBJ2-7, with TRBD1 matching 9 bases. CDR1 DFQATT and CDR2 SNEGSKA come from the germline V gene (reference sequence). The length of the CDR3 is 14 residues. V gave up 1 base and J gave up 5 bases; unmatched junction bases: 6. CDR3 region: CSARAWDRVNEQYF. The CDR3, as DNA: TGCAGTGCTAGAGCGTGGGACAGGGTCAACGAGCAGTACTTC.

This chain uses TRBV5-1 with TRBJ2-6, with 7 bases that match TRBD1. J was trimmed by 0 bases and V by 0 bases; bases with no gene match: 6. The length of the CDR3 is 18 residues. CDR1 and CDR2 (germline): SGHRS, YFSETQ. Written as DNA, the CDR3 is TGCGCCAGCAGCTTGGGCAGGGGGACGAGCTCTGGGGCCAACGTCCTGACTTTC. Protein: CASSLGRGTSSGANVLTF.

The chain couples TRBV11-3 to TRBJ1-1; possible D gene TRBD1, 6 bases. The CDR3 is 11 residues long. V lost 6 bases and J lost 5, with 7 bases in between. CDR1 and CDR2 from the germline V gene are SGHNT and YENEEA. The CDR3 sequence is CASRGGTEAFF. CDR3 nucleotides: TGTGCCAGCAGAGGGGGAACTGAAGCTTTCTTT.

J is TRBJ2-4 and V is TRBV29-1; D not resolved. V gave up 1 base and J gave up 0 bases, with 7 bases separating them. The CDR3 is 14 residues long. CDR1 SQVTM and CDR2 ANQGSEA come from the germline V gene. CDR3 region: CSVEAVLAKNIQYF. In nucleotides, the CDR3 is TGCAGCGTTGAAGCTGTCCTAGCCAAAAACATTCAGTACTTC.

The chain links TRBV27 to TRBJ1-4; D gene unclear. The CDR3 totals 13 residues. The germline V gene encodes CDR1 MNHEY and CDR2 SMNVEV (reference sequence). The germline V and J ends were trimmed by 8 bases and 10 bases, with 17 bases remaining between them. The CDR3 DNA sequence: TGTGCCAGCGCCGGACTGGCGCCGCGAAAACTGTTTTTT. Amino acid sequence: CASAGLAPRKLFF.

The chain carries TRBV29-1 and TRBJ1-1; possibly TRBD1 for D (5 bases). The germline V gene encodes CDR1 SQVTM and CDR2 ANQGSEA. The germline V and J ends were trimmed by 1 base and 4 bases, with 13 bases remaining between them. CDR3 length: 14 amino acids. This CDR3 is CSVEGHRRGTEAFF. CDR3 nucleotide sequence: TGCAGCGTTGAAGGGCACAGGCGGGGCACTGAAGCTTTCTTT.

This clonotype was found once. The chain is built from TRBV9 and TRBJ1-3, with D uncertain. The CDR3 spans 16 residues. Looked up from germline, CDR1 is SGDLS and CDR2 is YYNGEE. Trimming left V 3 bases short and J 0 bases short, with 13 bases between. The CDR3 DNA reads TGTGCCAGCAGCGCCCTCGGGCCCGACTCTGGAAACACCATATATTTT. Protein: CASSALGPDSGNTIYF.

The chain has TRBV5-4 and TRBJ2-3, with 10 nucleotides matching TRBD2. The germline V gene has CDR1 SGHNT and CDR2 YYREEE (reference sequence). This CDR3 has 17 amino acids. V lost 4 bases, J lost 2 bases, and 10 bases stayed unmatched. The CDR3 region is CASSGPGLALNTDTQYF. In DNA form, the CDR3 reads TGTGCCAGCAGCGGACCGGGACTAGCGCTAAACACAGATACGCAGTATTTT.

The chain uses TRBV5-1 and TRBJ2-1; possibly TRBD2 for D (6 bases). Trimming stripped 0 bases from V and 2 bases from J, with 9 bases between. The CDR3 contains 15 residues. Germline CDR1 is SGHRS and CDR2 is YFSETQ. The CDR3 DNA follows: TGCGCCAGCAGCTTGGAGTCGGGAGCCTACAATGAGCAGTTCTTC. Protein sequence: CASSLESGAYNEQFF. The full variable domain, in which reference TRBV5-1 and TRBJ2-1 provide the parts outside the CDR3, is KAGVTQTPRYLIKTRGQQVTLSCSPISGHRSVSWYQQTPGQGLQFLFEYFSETQRNKGNFPGRFSGRQFSNSRSEMNVSTLELGDSALYLCASSLESGAYNEQFFGPGTRLTVL.

This rearrangement joins TRBV4-2 to TRBJ2-7; 7 positions match TRBD1. The CDR3 sequence is 18 residues long. The V and J ends lost 5 bases and 4 bases, in that order; junction bases with no gene match: 20. Germline V gene lookup returns CDR1 LGHNA and CDR2 YNFKEQ. For the CDR3, the DNA is TGTGCCAGCAGCTTATACTTCGGTATTGGGGACAGAGTATACGAGCAGTACTTC. Amino acid sequence: CASSLYFGIGDRVYEQYF.

This rearrangement joins TRBV5-4 to TRBJ2-6; D is uncertain. Germline CDR1 reads SGHNT; CDR2 reads YYREEE (reference sequence). This CDR3 region has 17 residues. V shed 4 bases and J shed 0 bases, with 14 bases lying between them. As DNA, the CDR3 is TGTGCCAGCAGCCAAACGTCCTTAAGCTCTGGGGCCAACGTCCTGACTTTC. Its translation is CASSQTSLSSGANVLTF.

The chain is built from TRBV10-3 and TRBJ2-2; the D gene could be TRBD1 or TRBD2 (5 bases each). The CDR3 extends over 13 amino acids. V lost 6 bases to trimming and J lost 4 bases, with 9 bases between them. Germline CDR1 ENHRY, CDR2 SYGVKD. The CDR3 here is CAISGTATGELFF. The CDR3 nucleotides are TGTGCCATCAGCGGGACGGCCACCGGGGAGCTGTTTTTT.